Included here is one T cell receptor (beta chain) sequence, with context. Its antigen is unidentified. These data come from a study of PD-L1 blockade in urothelial cancer. Study in general: Blood analysis took place 3 weeks (second dose) and 6 weeks after treatment start. Whole-study results and caveats: Pretreatment blood TCR clonality under the median forecast improved survival.

Documented time point: peripheral blood 6 weeks after treatment start. This CDR3 region has 17 residues. CDR1 and CDR2 from the germline V gene are PRHDT and FYEKMQ (reference sequence). V lost 5 bases and J lost 5; bases outside the gene matches: 10. Every PCR was spiked with synthetic TCR analog templates. This table comes from immunoSEQ multiplex PCR, and its TCRdb copy is limited to in-frame clones, with some not included. Found here are approximately 93,000 clones, 83% of them singletons; the top ten hold around 8%. The J gene is TRBJ1-4, the V gene TRBV13, with 11 bases fitting TRBD1. The sample consisted of PBMCs, taken around atezolizumab (anti-PD-L1) treatment. This receptor was obtained from a man aged 65 to 85 with urothelial cancer. The CDR3 region has the DNA TGTGCCAGCAGCAGGACAGGGGGCGATAGTTTAAATGAAAAACTGTTTTTT. Amino acid sequence: CASSRTGGDSLNEKLFF.